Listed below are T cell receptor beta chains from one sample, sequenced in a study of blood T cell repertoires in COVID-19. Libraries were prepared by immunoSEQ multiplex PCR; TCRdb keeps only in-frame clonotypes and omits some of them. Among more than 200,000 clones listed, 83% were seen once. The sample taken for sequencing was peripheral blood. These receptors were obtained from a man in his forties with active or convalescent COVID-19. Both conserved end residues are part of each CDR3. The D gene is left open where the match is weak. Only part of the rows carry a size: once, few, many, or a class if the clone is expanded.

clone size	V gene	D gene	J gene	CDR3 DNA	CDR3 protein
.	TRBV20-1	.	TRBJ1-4	TGCAGTGCTAGAGGACAAGAAAAACTGTTTTTT	CSARGQEKLFF
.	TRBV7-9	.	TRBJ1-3	TGTGCCAGCAGCGCTCGTGGGACTAGTGGAAACACCATATATTTT	CASSARGTSGNTIYF
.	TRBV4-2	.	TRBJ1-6	TGTGCCAGCAGCCCGACATCGGAGGGGAATAATTCACCCCTCCACTTT	CASSPTSEGNNSPLHF
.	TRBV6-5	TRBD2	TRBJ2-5	TGTGCCGCCTCAGAACTAGCGACACAGACCCAGTACTTC	CAASELATQTQYF
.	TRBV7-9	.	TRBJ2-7	TGTGCCAGCAGCTCCCGAGGACAGTCCTACGAGCAGTACTTC	CASSSRGQSYEQYF
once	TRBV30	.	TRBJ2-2	TGTGCCTGGACACTCCAAAGCACCGGGGAGCTGTTTTTT	CAWTLQSTGELFF
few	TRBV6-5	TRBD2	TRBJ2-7	TGTGCCAGCAGTTACTCTAGCGCTAGCGGGAGTCGGGAGCAGTACTTC	CASSYSSASGSREQYF
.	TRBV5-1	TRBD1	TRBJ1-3	TGCGCCAGCAGCTTTTTGGGACAGGAATCCACCATATATTTT	CASSFLGQESTIYF
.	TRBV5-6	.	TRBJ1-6	TGTGCCAGCAGCTTGTCGGGAAATTCACCCCTCCACTTT	CASSLSGNSPLHF
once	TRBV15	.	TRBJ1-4	TGTGCCACCAGCAGGAAGGGGAACGAAAAACTGTTTTTT	CATSRKGNEKLFF
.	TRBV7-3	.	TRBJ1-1	TGTGCCAGCAGCTTAAACAGCGCCGGGGTAGTCACTGAAGCTTTCTTT	CASSLNSAGVVTEAFF
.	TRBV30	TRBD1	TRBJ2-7	TGTGCCTGGGGGACAGGGTCTCCCGAGCAGTACTTC	CAWGTGSPEQYF
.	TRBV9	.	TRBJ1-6	TGTGCCAGCAGCGAGCATACAGGGAATTCACCCCTCCACTTT	CASSEHTGNSPLHF
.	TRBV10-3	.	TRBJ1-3	TGTGCCATTGGGACTGCTGGAAACACCATATATTTT	CAIGTAGNTIYF
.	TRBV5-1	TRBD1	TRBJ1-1	TGCGCCAGCAGCCCACGGGCCGGGACAGGGGGCCCGAACACTGAAGCTTTCTTT	CASSPRAGTGGPNTEAFF
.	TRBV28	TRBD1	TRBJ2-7	TGTGCCAGCAGTTTATTGATTGGGGGGCAGGGGGCGAGAGACGAGCAGTACTTC	CASSLLIGGQGARDEQYF
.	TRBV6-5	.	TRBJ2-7	TGTGCCAGCAGTCGAGCAGGACAAGGGACCTACGAGCAGTACTTC	CASSRAGQGTYEQYF
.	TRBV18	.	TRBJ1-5	TGTGCCAGCTCTGAGGGTTCAGGACAGCCCCAGCATTTT	CASSEGSGQPQHF
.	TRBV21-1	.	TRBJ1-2	TGTGCCAGCAGCAGCACAGGGGGCTCGAATGGCTACACCTTC	CASSSTGGSNGYTF
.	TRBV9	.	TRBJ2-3	TGTGCCAGCAGCGCTAATAGATTGCCAGATACGCAGTATTTT	CASSANRLPDTQYF
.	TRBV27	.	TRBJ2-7	TGTGCCAGCAGTTTAACCGGGACACTCTCCTACGAGCAGTACTTC	CASSLTGTLSYEQYF
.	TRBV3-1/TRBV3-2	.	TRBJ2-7	TGTGCCAGCAGCCCGCCCCTAAGTAGATACGAGCAGTACTTC	CASSPPLSRYEQYF